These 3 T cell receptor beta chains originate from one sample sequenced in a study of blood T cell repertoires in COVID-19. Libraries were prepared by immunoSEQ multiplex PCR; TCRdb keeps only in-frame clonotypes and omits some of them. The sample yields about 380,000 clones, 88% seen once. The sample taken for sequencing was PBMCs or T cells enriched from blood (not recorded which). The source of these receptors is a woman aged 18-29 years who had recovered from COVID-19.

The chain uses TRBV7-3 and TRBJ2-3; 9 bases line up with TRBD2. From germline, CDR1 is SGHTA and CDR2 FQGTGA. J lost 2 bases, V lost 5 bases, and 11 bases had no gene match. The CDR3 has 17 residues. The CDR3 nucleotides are TGTGCCAGCAGCCTCGAACCGACTAGCGGAAACACAGATACGCAGTATTTT. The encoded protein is CASSLEPTSGNTDTQYF.

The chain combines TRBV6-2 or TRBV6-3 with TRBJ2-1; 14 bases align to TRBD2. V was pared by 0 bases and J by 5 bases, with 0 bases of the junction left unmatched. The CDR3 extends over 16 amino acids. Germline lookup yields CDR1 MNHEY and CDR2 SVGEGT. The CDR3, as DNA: TGTGCCAGCAGTTACTCGACTAGCGGGGGGGACAATGAGCAGTTCTTC. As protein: CASSYSTSGGDNEQFF.

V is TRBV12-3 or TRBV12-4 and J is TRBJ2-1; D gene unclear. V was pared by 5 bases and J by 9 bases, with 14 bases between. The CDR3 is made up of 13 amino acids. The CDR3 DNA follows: TGTGCCAGCAGTCCCTCGCAAGTGAGTGAGCAGTTCTTC. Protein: CASSPSQVSEQFF.